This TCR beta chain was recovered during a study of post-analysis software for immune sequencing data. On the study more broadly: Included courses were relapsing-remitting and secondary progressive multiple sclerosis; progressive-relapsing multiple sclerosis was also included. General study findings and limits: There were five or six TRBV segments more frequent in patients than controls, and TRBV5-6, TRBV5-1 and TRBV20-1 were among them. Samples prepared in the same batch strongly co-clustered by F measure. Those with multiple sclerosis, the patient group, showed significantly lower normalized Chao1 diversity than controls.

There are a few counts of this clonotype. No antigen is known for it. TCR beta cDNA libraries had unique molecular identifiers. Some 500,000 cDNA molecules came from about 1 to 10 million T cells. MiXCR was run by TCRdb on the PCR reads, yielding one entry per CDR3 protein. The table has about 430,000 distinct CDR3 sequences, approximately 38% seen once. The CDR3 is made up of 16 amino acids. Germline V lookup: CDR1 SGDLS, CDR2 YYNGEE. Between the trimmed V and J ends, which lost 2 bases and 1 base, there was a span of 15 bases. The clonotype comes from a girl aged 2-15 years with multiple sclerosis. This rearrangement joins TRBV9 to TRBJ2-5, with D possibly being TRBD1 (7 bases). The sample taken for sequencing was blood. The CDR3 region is CASSVSWRGPQETQYF. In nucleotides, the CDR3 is TGTGCCAGCAGCGTGAGTTGGAGGGGGCCCCAAGAGACCCAGTACTTC.